This TCR beta chain was found in a study of vaccination and CD4 T cells after COVID-19. Looking at the study overall: There were six male and four female convalescents, and two of them were Hispanic. Investigators stimulated cells with overlapping spike peptides drawn from SARS-CoV-2, HCoV-NL63, HCoV-OC43 and HCoV-229E.

The sample's treatment: roughly ten-day PBMC culture with coronavirus spike peptide pools or control peptides (ViraFEST assay). Peptide pool stimulation in ViraFEST expanded antigen-specific T cells, whose TCRs were then sequenced. Study-wide results and limits: Median SARS-CoV-2-reactive clonotype numbers went from roughly 22 to 38; this increase was not significant.

V lost 6 bases, J lost 6 bases, and 12 bases lay in between. Germline CDR1 and CDR2: DFQATT and SNEGSKA (reference sequence). This CDR3 comprises 12 residues. A word on this clonotype: Antigen unknown.

Cultured CD4+ T-cell DNA underwent Oncomine TCR Beta short-read sequencing. TCRdb independently ran MiXCR on the PCR reads; one entry per CDR3 protein. The data hold about 12,000 distinct CDR3 sequences, with roughly 29% observed a single time. V and J are TRBV20-1 and TRBJ2-1; D might be TRBD2 (5 bases). The starting material was CD4+ T cells from blood, cultured in vitro, obtained after SARS-CoV-2 vaccination. This receptor was taken from a human donor who had recovered from COVID-19. The CDR3 region is CSAGKEGNEQFF. The CDR3 nucleotides read TGCAGTGCGGGAAAAGAGGGCAATGAGCAGTTCTTC.